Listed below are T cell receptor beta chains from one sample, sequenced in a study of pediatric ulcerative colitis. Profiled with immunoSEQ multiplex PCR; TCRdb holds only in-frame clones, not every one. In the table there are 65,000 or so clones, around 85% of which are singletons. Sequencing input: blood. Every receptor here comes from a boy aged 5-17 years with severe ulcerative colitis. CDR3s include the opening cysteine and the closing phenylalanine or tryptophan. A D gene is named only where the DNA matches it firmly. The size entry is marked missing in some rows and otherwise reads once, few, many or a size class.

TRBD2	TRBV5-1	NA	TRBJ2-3	CASSLAGGTDTQYF	TGCGCCAGCAGCCTAGCGGGAGGCACAGATACGCAGTATTTT
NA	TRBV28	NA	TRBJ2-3	CASSRTADTQYF	TGTGCCAGCAGCCGTACGGCAGATACGCAGTATTTT
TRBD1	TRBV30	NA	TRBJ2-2	CAWRRRDRETGELFF	TGTGCCTGGCGCCGCCGGGACAGGGAGACCGGGGAGCTGTTTTTT
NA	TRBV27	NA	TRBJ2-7	CASSFGPPYEQYF	TGTGCCAGCAGTTTCGGCCCACCCTACGAGCAGTACTTC
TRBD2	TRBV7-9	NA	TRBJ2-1	CASTGLAGIGYIDEQFF	TGTGCCTCAACGGGACTAGCGGGAATTGGGTATATCGATGAGCAGTTCTTC
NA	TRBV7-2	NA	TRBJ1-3	CASSLMASSGNTIYF	TGTGCCAGCAGCTTAATGGCAAGCTCTGGAAACACCATATATTTT
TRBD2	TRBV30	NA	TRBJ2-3	CAWSLAGGADTQYF	TGTGCCTGGAGTCTAGCGGGAGGAGCAGATACGCAGTATTTT
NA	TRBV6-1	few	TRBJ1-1	CASNLKGQNTEAFF	TGTGCCAGCAACCTAAAGGGACAGAACACTGAAGCTTTCTTT
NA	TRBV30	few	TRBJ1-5	CAWSEGTDQPQHF	TGTGCCTGGAGTGAGGGGACGGATCAGCCCCAGCATTTT
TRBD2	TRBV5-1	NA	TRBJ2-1	CASSLALAGAQFF	TGCGCCAGCAGCTTGGCCCTAGCGGGAGCGCAGTTCTTC
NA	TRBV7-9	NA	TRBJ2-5	CASSSLSETQYF	TGTGCCAGCAGCTCATTATCAGAGACCCAGTACTTC
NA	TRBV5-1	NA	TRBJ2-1	CASRAAASSYNEQFF	TGCGCCAGCAGAGCGGCTGCCAGCTCCTACAATGAGCAGTTCTTC
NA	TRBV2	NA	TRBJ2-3	CASSKRTPQGTDTQYF	TGTGCCAGCAGTAAGAGGACCCCCCAAGGCACAGATACGCAGTATTTT
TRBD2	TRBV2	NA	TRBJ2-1	CASSESGTRSINEQFF	TGTGCCAGCAGTGAGTCCGGGACTAGATCGATCAATGAGCAGTTCTTC
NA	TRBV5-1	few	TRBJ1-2	CASIGRGGYTF	TGCGCCAGCATAGGGCGCGGTGGCTACACCTTC
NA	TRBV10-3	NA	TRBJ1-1	CAISRGTEAFF	TGTGCCATCAGCAGGGGAACTGAAGCTTTCTTT
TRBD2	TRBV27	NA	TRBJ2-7	CASSSATSGRSEQYF	TGTGCCAGCAGTTCCGCGACTAGCGGGAGGTCCGAGCAGTACTTC
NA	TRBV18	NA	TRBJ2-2	CASSPLTGAGGELFF	TGTGCCAGCTCACCATTGACGGGGGCTGGCGGGGAGCTGTTTTTT
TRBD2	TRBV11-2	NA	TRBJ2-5	CASGGTSGQETQYF	TGTGCCAGCGGCGGGACTAGCGGACAAGAGACCCAGTACTTC
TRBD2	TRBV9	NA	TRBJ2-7	CASSVSSGREHEQYF	TGTGCCAGCAGCGTCAGTAGCGGGAGGGAGCACGAGCAGTACTTC
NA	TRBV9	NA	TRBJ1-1	CASSVGPVNTEAFF	TGTGCCAGCAGCGTAGGTCCGGTGAACACTGAAGCTTTCTTT
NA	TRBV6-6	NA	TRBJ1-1	CASSRTLNTEAFF	TGTGCCAGCAGCCGGACGTTGAACACTGAAGCTTTCTTT
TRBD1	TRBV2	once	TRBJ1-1	CASAPIQGAEAFF	TGTGCCAGCGCTCCAATACAGGGGGCGGAAGCTTTCTTT
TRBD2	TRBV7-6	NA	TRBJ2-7	CASSNLLAGTGKSSYEQYF	TGTGCCAGCAGCAACCTTCTAGCGGGAACGGGTAAGAGCTCCTACGAGCAGTACTTC
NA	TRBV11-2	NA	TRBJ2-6	CASSPTDSGANVLTF	TGTGCCAGCAGCCCGACCGACTCTGGGGCCAACGTCCTGACTTTC
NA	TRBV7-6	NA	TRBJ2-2	CASSPIRQNTGELFF	TGTGCCAGCAGCCCAATCCGACAGAACACCGGGGAGCTGTTTTTT
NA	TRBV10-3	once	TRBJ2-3	CAISKGGVGTDTQYF	TGTGCCATCTCCAAGGGCGGGGTGGGCACAGATACGCAGTATTTT
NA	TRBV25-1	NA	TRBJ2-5	CASSDYGQETQYF	TGTGCCAGCAGTGATTACGGACAAGAGACCCAGTACTTC
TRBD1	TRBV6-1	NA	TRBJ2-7	CASSWTGGLYEQYF	TGTGCCAGCAGTTGGACAGGGGGCCTCTACGAGCAGTACTTC
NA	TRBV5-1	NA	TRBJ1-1	CASSWEGNTEAFF	TGCGCCAGCAGCTGGGAAGGGAACACTGAAGCTTTCTTT
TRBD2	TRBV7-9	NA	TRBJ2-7	CASSLATGSSGSSYEQYF	TGTGCCAGCAGCTTAGCCACTGGGTCTAGCGGGAGTTCCTACGAGCAGTACTTC
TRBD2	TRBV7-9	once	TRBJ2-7	CASRPSGAYEQYF	TGTGCCAGCAGACCAAGCGGGGCCTACGAGCAGTACTTC
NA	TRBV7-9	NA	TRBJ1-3	CASSLASSGASGNTIYF	TGTGCCAGCAGCTTAGCATCTTCAGGGGCGTCTGGAAACACCATATATTTT
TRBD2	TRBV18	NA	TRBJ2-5	CASSPPSGTGETQYF	TGTGCCAGCTCACCACCTAGCGGGACGGGTGAGACCCAGTACTTC
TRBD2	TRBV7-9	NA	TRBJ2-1	CASSPSGIPGNEQFF	TGTGCCAGCAGCCCCAGCGGGATACCGGGCAATGAGCAGTTCTTC
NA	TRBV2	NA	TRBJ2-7	CASSDPTASSYEQYF	TGTGCCAGCAGTGATCCAACAGCTAGCTCCTACGAGCAGTACTTC
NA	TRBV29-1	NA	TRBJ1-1	CSVEAALNTEAFF	TGCAGCGTTGAGGCAGCCTTGAACACTGAAGCTTTCTTT
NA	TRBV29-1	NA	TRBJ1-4	CSVETGRSEKLFF	TGCAGCGTTGAAACCGGCAGGTCCGAAAAACTGTTTTTT
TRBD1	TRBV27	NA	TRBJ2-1	CASSLQGQVDEQFF	TGTGCCAGCAGTTTACAGGGACAGGTTGACGAGCAGTTCTTC
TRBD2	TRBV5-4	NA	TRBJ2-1	CASRRLAGGPVNEQFF	TGTGCCAGCAGGAGACTAGCGGGAGGGCCCGTCAATGAGCAGTTCTTC
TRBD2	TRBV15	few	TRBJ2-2	CATSRGGGNGGELFF	TGTGCCACCAGCAGAGGGGGAGGGAACGGCGGGGAGCTGTTTTTT
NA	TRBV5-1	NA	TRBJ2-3	CASSNGPAADTQYF	TGCGCCAGCAGCAACGGTCCAGCGGCGGATACGCAGTATTTT